This T cell receptor beta chain was identified during a study of blood T cell repertoires in COVID-19. About the study: PBMCs, B-cell-depleted T cells, or T cells were the source of the cDNA or gDNA that made up the material.

Assay used: immunoSEQ multiplex PCR; TCRdb lists only in-frame clones, some missing. The data show a few hundred thousand clones, about 87% seen once. Germline V CDR1 and CDR2: SGHAT, FQNNGV. This CDR3 has 14 residues. The V end lost 5 bases, the J end lost 5 bases, and 16 bases lay between the germline ends. Cohort 3 donors were reported recovered after two negative PCRs, clearance, or symptom resolution. The sample comprised PBMCs or T cells enriched from blood (not recorded which). The chain employs TRBV11-2 and TRBJ2-7; D may be TRBD1 (5 bases). This receptor was identified in a man aged 25-45 years who had recovered from COVID-19. CDR3 region: CASSLSGKRDEQYF. In DNA form, the CDR3 reads TGTGCCAGCAGCCTATCAGGGAAAAGGGACGAGCAGTACTTC.